The 4 T cell receptor beta chains given below trace back to one sample, sequenced in a study of beta chain features in type 1 diabetes. Since all of the isolated RNA was reverse transcribed, expressed TCRB transcripts were what got sequenced. TCRdb's copy holds only in-frame clones and misses some; the assay was immunoSEQ multiplex PCR. There are roughly 230,000 clones in the sample; over 8.5% occur only once, and under 0.045% lies in the top ten. Sample: naive CD4+ T cells from blood. Receptors originate from a woman aged 18-29 years in good health.

For the CDR3, the DNA is TGTGCCAGCAGTACTCCCGGGACAGGGAGAGATACGCAGTATTTT. Translated, it gives CASSTPGTGRDTQYF. The chain employs TRBV6-5 and TRBJ2-3; 9 bases fit TRBD1. V trimming: 5 bases; J trimming: 5 bases; junction bases outside the gene matches: 8. Germline V gene sequence: CDR1 MNHEY, CDR2 SVGAGI. This CDR3 contains 15 residues.

In this sample, this clone turned up a few times. The rearrangement links TRBV12-5 to TRBJ2-6; TRBD1 is a possible D gene (6 bases). V shed 4 bases and J shed 1 base, with 17 bases lying between them. The germline V gene has CDR1 LGHNT and CDR2 FRNRAP. CDR3 size: 18 residues. CDR3 nucleotides: TGTGCTAGTGGTTCCCCGGCAGGGGCACCTTCTGGGGCCAACGTCCTGACTTTC. Protein product: CASGSPAGAPSGANVLTF.

The chain links TRBV6-5 to TRBJ2-5; the match to TRBD2 covers 7 bases. V lost 4 bases to trimming and J lost 1 base; unmatched junction nucleotides: 6. The germline CDR1 and CDR2 sequences are MNHEY and SVGAGI. The CDR3 is made up of 15 amino acids. The CDR3 DNA follows: TGTGCCAGCAGTTTCCCGGGACTACCCCAAGAGACCCAGTACTTC. Encoded protein: CASSFPGLPQETQYF.

The CDR3 sequence is CASSARTGGGEQYF. The CDR3 DNA sequence: TGTGCCAGCAGTGCCCGGACAGGGGGCGGCGAGCAGTACTTC. This chain uses TRBV27 with TRBJ2-7; 11 bases agree with TRBD1. Germline assignment: CDR1 MNHEY and CDR2 SMNVEV (reference sequence). This CDR3 region has 14 residues. With 5 bases clipped from V and 6 bases from J, the junction kept 6 bases outside the gene matches.